The clone carrying this TCR beta chain came up once. With a much larger clone just one base away, this may be a read error. This entry is derived from a study of OX40 agonist ivuxolimab in advanced cancers. Sequencing used immunoSEQ multiplex PCR; TCRdb keeps in-frame clones, though not all of them. The repertoire holds 25,000 to 35,000 clones, with 84% as singletons. CDR1 ENHRY and CDR2 SYGVKD come from the germline V gene. The CDR3 covers 13 residues. Sequenced material: CD4+ or CD8+ T cells sorted from blood, taken in a trial of the OX40 agonist ivuxolimab. This rearrangement joins TRBV10-3 to TRBJ1-6, with D unclear. This receptor was obtained from an adult with an advanced solid tumor such as melanoma, head and neck, liver or kidney cancer. The CDR3: CVITHTYNSPLHF. The CDR3 coding sequence is TGTGTCATCACTCACACTTATAATTCACCCCTCCACTTT.